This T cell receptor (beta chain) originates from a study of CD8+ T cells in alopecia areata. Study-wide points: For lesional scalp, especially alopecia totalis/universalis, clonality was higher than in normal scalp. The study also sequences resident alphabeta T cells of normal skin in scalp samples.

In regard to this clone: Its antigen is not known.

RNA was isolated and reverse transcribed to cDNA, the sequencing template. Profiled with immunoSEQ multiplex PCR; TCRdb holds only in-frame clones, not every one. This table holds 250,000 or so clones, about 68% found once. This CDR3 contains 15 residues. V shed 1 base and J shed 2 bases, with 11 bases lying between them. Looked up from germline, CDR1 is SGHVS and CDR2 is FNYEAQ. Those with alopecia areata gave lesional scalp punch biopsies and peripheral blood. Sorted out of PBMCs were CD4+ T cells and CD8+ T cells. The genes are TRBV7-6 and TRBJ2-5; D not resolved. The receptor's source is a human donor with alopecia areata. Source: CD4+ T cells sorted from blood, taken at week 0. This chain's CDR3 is CASSLGFRAQETQYF. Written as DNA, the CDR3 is TGTGCCAGCAGCTTAGGGTTTCGGGCGCAAGAGACCCAGTACTTC.